This T cell receptor (beta chain) was sequenced in a study of T cells in Graves' hyperthyroidism and ophthalmopathy. This clonotype was seen many times. This CDR3 comprises 15 residues. J lost 4 bases, V lost 4 bases, and 9 bases had no gene match. Germline-derived CDR1 and CDR2 are LNHNV and YYDKDF (reference sequence). Amplification yielded TCR beta CDR3 regions, with RNA transcripts as the source. The HTBI primer set drove a first-round RT-PCR of the TCR CDR3. Each CDR3 protein is one row after TCRdb ran MiXCR on the multiplex PCR reads. The sample shows approximately 520,000 distinct CDR3 sequences, about a fifth of them seen only once.

The sequenced sample consisted of blood. The rearrangement uses TRBV15 and TRBJ1-1; TRBD1 matches at 7 bases. The clonotype originates from a man aged 18 to 30 with Graves' hyperthyroidism. The chain's CDR3 is CATSTDRATSTEAFF. The CDR3 DNA is TGTGCCACCAGCACCGACAGGGCGACCAGCACTGAAGCTTTCTTT.